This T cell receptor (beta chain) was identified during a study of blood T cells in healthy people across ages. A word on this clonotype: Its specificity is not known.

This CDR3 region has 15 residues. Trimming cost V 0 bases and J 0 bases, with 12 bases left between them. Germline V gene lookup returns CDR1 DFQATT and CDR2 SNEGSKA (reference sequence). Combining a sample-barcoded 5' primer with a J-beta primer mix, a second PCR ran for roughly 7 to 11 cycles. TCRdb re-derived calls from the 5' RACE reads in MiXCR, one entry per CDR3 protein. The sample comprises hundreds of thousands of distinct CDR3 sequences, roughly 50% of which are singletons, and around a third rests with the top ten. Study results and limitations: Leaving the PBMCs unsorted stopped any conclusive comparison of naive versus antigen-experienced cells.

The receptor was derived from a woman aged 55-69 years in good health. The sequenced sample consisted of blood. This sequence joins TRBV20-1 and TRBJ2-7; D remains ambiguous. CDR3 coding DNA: TGCAGTGCTAGAGATCAGTTCCACAGCTCCTACGAGCAGTACTTC. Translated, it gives CSARDQFHSSYEQYF.